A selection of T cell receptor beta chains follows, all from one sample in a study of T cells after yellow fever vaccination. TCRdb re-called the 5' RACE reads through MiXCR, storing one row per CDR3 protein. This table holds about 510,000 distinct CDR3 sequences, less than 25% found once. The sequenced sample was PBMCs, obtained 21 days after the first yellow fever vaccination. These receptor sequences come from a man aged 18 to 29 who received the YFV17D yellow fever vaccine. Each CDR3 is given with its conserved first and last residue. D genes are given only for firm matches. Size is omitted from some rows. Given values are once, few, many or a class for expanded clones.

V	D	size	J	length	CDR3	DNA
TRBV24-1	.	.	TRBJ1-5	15	CAIKSSMDSNQPQHF	TGTGCCATCAAATCGTCGATGGATAGCAATCAGCCCCAGCATTTT
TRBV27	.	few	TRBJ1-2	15	CASSLGAGSGYGYTF	TGTGCCAGCAGTTTAGGCGCAGGGAGCGGGTATGGCTACACCTTC
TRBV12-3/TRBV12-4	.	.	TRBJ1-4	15	CASTRRGTSIEKLFF	TGTGCCAGCACCCGGAGGGGGACATCCATTGAAAAACTGTTTTTT
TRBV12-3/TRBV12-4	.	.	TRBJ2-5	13	CASRKDWQETQYF	TGTGCCAGCAGAAAGGACTGGCAAGAGACCCAGTACTTC
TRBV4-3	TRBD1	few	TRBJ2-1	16	CASSQLDRGYYNEQFF	TGCGCCAGCAGCCAACTGGACAGGGGTTACTACAATGAGCAGTTCTTC
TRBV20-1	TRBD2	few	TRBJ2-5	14	CSAVFGGGVKTQYF	TGCAGTGCCGTGTTCGGGGGGGGTGTAAAGACCCAGTACTTC
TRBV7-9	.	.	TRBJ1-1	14	CASSPPIGGGEAFF	TGTGCCAGCAGCCCCCCTATTGGAGGAGGTGAAGCTTTCTTT
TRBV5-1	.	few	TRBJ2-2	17	CASSLDHRGSATGELFF	TGCGCCAGCAGCTTGGATCATAGGGGATCAGCCACCGGGGAGCTGTTTTTT
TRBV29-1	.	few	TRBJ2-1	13	CSVSTQSYNEQFF	TGCAGCGTTTCTACCCAATCATACAATGAGCAGTTCTTC
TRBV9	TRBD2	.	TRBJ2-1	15	CASSPRLAGGPGQFF	TGTGCCAGCAGCCCACGACTAGCGGGGGGCCCTGGGCAGTTCTTC
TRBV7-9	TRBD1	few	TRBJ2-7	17	CASSAGTGAPLAHEQYF	TGTGCCAGCAGCGCCGGGACAGGGGCCCCTCTGGCCCACGAGCAGTACTTC
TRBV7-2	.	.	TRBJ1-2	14	CASSLQGFTDGYTF	TGTGCCAGCAGCTTACAGGGTTTTACGGACGGCTACACCTTC
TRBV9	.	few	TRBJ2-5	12	CASGPLGKTQYF	TGTGCCAGCGGGCCCCTTGGGAAGACCCAGTACTTC
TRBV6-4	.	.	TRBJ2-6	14	CAISDNSGADVLTF	TGTGCCATCAGTGACAACTCTGGGGCCGACGTCCTGACTTTC
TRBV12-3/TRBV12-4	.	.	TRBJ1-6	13	CASGSEYNSPLHF	TGTGCCAGCGGATCGGAATATAATTCACCCCTCCACTTT
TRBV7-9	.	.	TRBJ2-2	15	CASSLGPGNTGELFF	TGTGCCAGCAGCTTAGGGCCGGGGAACACCGGGGAGCTGTTTTTT
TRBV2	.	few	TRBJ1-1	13	CASTEGVNTEAFF	TGTGCCAGCACCGAAGGCGTGAACACTGAAGCTTTCTTT
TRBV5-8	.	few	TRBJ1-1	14	CASSLQGTRFEAFF	TGTGCCAGCAGCTTACAGGGTACTAGGTTTGAAGCTTTCTTT
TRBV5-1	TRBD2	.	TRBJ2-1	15	CASSLGLAGGDEQFF	TGCGCCAGCAGCTTGGGTCTAGCGGGGGGTGATGAGCAGTTCTTC
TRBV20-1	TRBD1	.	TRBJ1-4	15	CSARDTTGFGEKLFF	TGCAGTGCTAGGGATACGACAGGGTTCGGTGAAAAACTGTTTTTT
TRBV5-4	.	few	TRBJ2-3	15	CASSLDYMAADTQYF	TGTGCCAGCAGCTTGGACTACATGGCGGCAGATACGCAGTATTTT
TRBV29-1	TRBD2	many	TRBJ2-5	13	CSVEPGTRETQYF	TGCAGCGTTGAGCCCGGGACTAGAGAGACCCAGTACTTC
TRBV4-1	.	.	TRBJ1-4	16	CASSPSPQGIRGELFF	TGCGCCAGCAGCCCTTCACCCCAGGGAATCAGGGGCGAACTGTTTTTT
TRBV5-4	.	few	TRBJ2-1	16	CASSYEVGPAGDEQFF	TGTGCCAGCAGTTACGAGGTCGGGCCTGCCGGCGATGAGCAGTTCTTC
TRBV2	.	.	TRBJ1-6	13	CASQGSNNSPLHF	TGTGCCAGCCAAGGAAGTAATAATTCACCCCTCCACTTT
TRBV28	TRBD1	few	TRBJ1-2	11	CANRGEGGYTF	TGTGCCAACAGGGGGGAAGGCGGCTACACCTTC
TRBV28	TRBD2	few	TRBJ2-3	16	CASSSTLAGGTDTQYF	TGTGCCAGCAGTTCCACCCTAGCGGGGGGGACAGATACGCAGTATTTT
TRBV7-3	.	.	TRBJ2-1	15	CASSRDGSSYNEQFF	TGTGCCAGCAGCCGGGACGGAAGCTCCTACAATGAGCAGTTCTTC
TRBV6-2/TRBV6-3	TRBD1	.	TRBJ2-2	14	CASRKTGGTGELFF	TGTGCCAGCCGGAAGACAGGGGGCACCGGGGAGCTGTTTTTT
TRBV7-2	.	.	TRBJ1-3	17	CASSRGGGDSSGNTIYF	TGTGCCAGCAGCCGAGGGGGGGGCGATAGCTCTGGAAACACCATATATTTT
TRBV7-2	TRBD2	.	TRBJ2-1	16	CASSVLAGGVYNEQFF	TGTGCCAGCAGCGTACTAGCGGGGGGTGTCTACAATGAGCAGTTCTTC
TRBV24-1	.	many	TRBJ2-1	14	CATSGVQDRSKQFF	TGTGCCACCAGTGGGGTACAGGACAGATCTAAGCAGTTCTTC
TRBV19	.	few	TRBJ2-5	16	CASSVSVLPSQETQYF	TGTGCCAGTAGTGTGTCGGTTCTACCTTCTCAAGAGACCCAGTACTTC
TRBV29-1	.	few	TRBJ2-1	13	CSVRGATYNEQFF	TGCAGCGTTAGGGGGGCCACTTACAATGAGCAGTTCTTC
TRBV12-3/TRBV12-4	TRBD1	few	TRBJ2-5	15	CASSTGQGAGETQYF	TGTGCCAGCAGTACGGGACAGGGGGCAGGGGAGACCCAGTACTTC
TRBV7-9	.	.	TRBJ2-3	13	CASSRAYTDTQYF	TGTGCCAGCAGCCGGGCCTACACAGATACGCAGTATTTT
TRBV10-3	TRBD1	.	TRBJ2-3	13	CANSGQGTDTQYF	TGTGCCAATTCGGGACAGGGCACAGATACGCAGTATTTT
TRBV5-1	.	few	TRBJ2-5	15	CASSYPGSHLETQYF	TGCGCCAGCTCCTACCCCGGGTCCCACTTAGAGACCCAGTACTTC
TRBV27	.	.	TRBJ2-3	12	CASSSRQNTQYF	TGTGCCAGCAGTTCAAGACAGAATACGCAGTATTTT
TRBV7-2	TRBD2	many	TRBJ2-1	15	CASSPTGGTINEQFF	TGTGCCAGCAGCCCCACAGGAGGGACTATCAATGAGCAGTTCTTC
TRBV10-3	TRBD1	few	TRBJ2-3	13	CATMTGFEDTQYF	TGTGCCACGATGACAGGGTTCGAAGATACGCAGTATTTT
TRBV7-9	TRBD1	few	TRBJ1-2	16	CASSLAGATGYYGYTF	TGTGCCAGCAGCTTAGCGGGGGCGACAGGGTACTATGGCTACACCTTC